This is a list of T cell receptor beta chains from one sample in a study of blood T cell repertoires in COVID-19. Produced via immunoSEQ multiplex PCR; TCRdb's table is partial and in-frame only. Of 350,000 to 450,000 clones in the sample, around 85% were seen once. The sequencing sample was made of peripheral blood. The receptors were gathered from a woman between 18 and 30 years old with acute or convalescent COVID-19. CDR3s include the opening cysteine and the closing phenylalanine or tryptophan. The listing skips clone size in some rows; elsewhere it reads once, few, many or a size class.

abundance,j_gene,v_gene,CDR3aa
.,TRBJ2-1,TRBV28,CASSFSSRGQDEQFF
.,TRBJ2-7,TRBV11-2,CASSVVQDSYEQYF
.,TRBJ1-6,TRBV6-6,CASSRETFTLHF
.,TRBJ1-6,TRBV27,CASRRQNSPLHF
few,TRBJ2-7,TRBV24-1,CATSDFGREQYF
few,TRBJ1-4,TRBV15,CATSRARWEGSEKLFF
.,TRBJ2-5,TRBV11-3,CASSPGDRDGETQYF
.,TRBJ2-3,TRBV9,CASSVAPAPGDTQYF
few,TRBJ1-1,TRBV10-3,CATRRGVNTEAFF
.,TRBJ1-2,TRBV14,CASSRDRGNGYTF
.,TRBJ1-5,TRBV6-5,CASSRTGVNQPQHF
few,TRBJ1-2,TRBV25-1,CASSVGGGYTF
.,TRBJ1-2,TRBV3-1/TRBV3-2,CASSQEVRTGNGGYTF
.,TRBJ1-2,TRBV5-6,CASSLGTADGYTF
.,TRBJ1-2,TRBV19,CASSISPLNYGYTF
.,TRBJ1-3,TRBV9,CASSLTGTIGNTIYF
few,TRBJ2-3,TRBV1,CTSSQDPGTRNTDTQYF
.,TRBJ1-2,TRBV3-1/TRBV3-2,CASSPRDRGPGYTF
.,TRBJ1-4,TRBV4-1,CASSRAGVEKLFF
.,TRBJ1-2,TRBV19,CASSIAGLGYGYTF
.,TRBJ1-1,TRBV29-1,CSVDTGTEAFF
.,TRBJ2-3,TRBV9,CASSGGTSGRGGDTQYF
.,TRBJ2-7,TRBV21-1,CASSKVKEREEFSYEQYF
.,TRBJ2-5,TRBV12-5,CASGLRAGGAGETQYF
.,TRBJ1-2,TRBV9,CASSAGTGALLYGYTF
.,TRBJ2-1,TRBV28,CASSLGDRGRLKQFF
.,TRBJ1-2,TRBV5-4,CASSAGQGNYGYTF
.,TRBJ2-7,TRBV14,CASSQAGGPRYF
.,TRBJ1-2,TRBV5-1,CASSLASGTGVYGYTF
.,TRBJ1-5,TRBV28,CASSSRDRSYSNQPQHF
.,TRBJ1-1,TRBV4-1,CASSQGTGTLSTEAFF
.,TRBJ1-3,TRBV9,CASSVATQGPGNTIYF
.,TRBJ1-1,TRBV4-1,CASSQVAGISDTHPTEAFF
.,TRBJ1-6,TRBV5-1,CASSPSGGSSYNSPLHF
.,TRBJ2-7,TRBV11-2,CASSLAVGAYEQYF
.,TRBJ1-5,TRBV2,CASGTLSNQPQHF
.,TRBJ2-3,TRBV2,CASSRQGRTDTQYF
.,TRBJ1-5,TRBV5-1,CASSYNRESQPQHF
.,TRBJ1-4,TRBV28,CASSSGTTDEKLFF
many,TRBJ1-1,TRBV21-1,CASSTPRRTAKGEAFF
.,TRBJ2-7,TRBV5-6,CASSDWTDSSYEQYF
.,TRBJ1-1,TRBV7-3,CASSQGTGGDTEAFF
.,TRBJ2-3,TRBV9,CASSVEGRGTTDTQYF
.,TRBJ1-2,TRBV30,CAWSVRLVGANYGYTF
.,TRBJ1-1,TRBV5-4,CASSGTGVGTEAFF
.,TRBJ2-3,TRBV29-1,CSVVGREGSTDTQYF
.,TRBJ1-1,TRBV19,CASSIYRVNPEAFF
.,TRBJ2-7,TRBV6-6,CASRWTFNPDYEQYF
.,TRBJ2-7,TRBV19,CASSIGTGEQYF
.,TRBJ2-7,TRBV28,CASSLSGGVREQYF
.,TRBJ1-3,TRBV30,CAWSAGNSGNTIYF
.,TRBJ2-7,TRBV9,CASSVVESGGSEQYF
.,TRBJ1-2,TRBV5-4,CASSLGGGANFYGYTF
.,TRBJ1-4,TRBV19,CASSISSASVNEKLFF